A single sample gave rise to the 18 T cell receptor beta chains below, sequenced in a study of shared T cell receptors in the human thymus. Here immunoSEQ multiplex PCR was the method, and the copy in TCRdb shows in-frame clones only, minus some. The sample carries hundreds of thousands of clones, approximately 88% recorded once. Separately, the same data were catalogued under a study of human thymus T cells.

The specimen sequenced was thymocytes. The receptor set was obtained from a boy younger than two with a congenital heart defect.

The chain is built from TRBV5-4 and TRBJ2-7; 13 bases are shared with TRBD2. The CDR3 has 18 residues. Germline CDR1 reads SGHNT; CDR2 reads YYREEE (reference sequence). Trimming removed 4 bases from V and 3 bases from J; junction bases left unmatched: 13. In DNA form, the CDR3 reads TGTGCCAGCAGCCATCACCCACTAGCGGGAGGGCCCCTCTACGAGCAGTACTTC. Protein sequence: CASSHHPLAGGPLYEQYF.

The chain uses TRBV14 and TRBJ2-2, with TRBD1 identical over 7 bases. CDR1 is SGHDN, CDR2 FVKESK, per germline. The trim removed 0 bases at V and 5 bases at J, leaving 6 bases unmatched. CDR3 length: 16 amino acids. CDR3 bases: TGTGCCAGCAGCCAAGAGTTGACAGGGAGAACCGGGGAGCTGTTTTTT. It translates to CASSQELTGRTGELFF.

The chain joins TRBV13 to TRBJ1-2; the D is unclear. V lost 1 base and J lost 4, with 7 bases in between. Germline assignment: CDR1 PRHDT and CDR2 FYEKMQ (reference sequence). The CDR3 totals 13 residues. The chain's CDR3 is CASSLVASYGYTF. The CDR3 DNA sequence: TGTGCCAGCAGCTTAGTGGCATCCTATGGCTACACCTTC. The full variable domain, with the rest looked up from reference TRBV13 and TRBJ1-2, is AAGVIQSPRHLIKEKRETATLKCYPIPRHDTVYWYQQGPGQDPQFLISFYEKMQSDKGSIPDRFSAQQFSDYHSELNMSSLELGDSALYFCASSLVASYGYTFGSGTRLTVV.

The chain employs TRBV30 and TRBJ1-2; possibly TRBD1 for D (6 bases). Trimming removed 0 bases at V and 7 bases at J, with 9 bases between. CDR1 is GTSNPN, CDR2 SVGIG, per germline (reference sequence). The CDR3 sequence is 12 residues long. This CDR3 is CAWSVRGSGYTF. The CDR3 nucleotides are TGTGCCTGGAGTGTTAGGGGGTCTGGCTACACCTTC.

This chain uses TRBV7-2 with TRBJ2-1, with D hard to call. CDR1 and CDR2 (germline): SGHTA, FQGNSA. The CDR3 sequence is 14 residues long. V was clipped by 2 bases and J by 4 bases, with 9 bases between them. In DNA, the CDR3 is TGTGCCAGCAGCTTACTTCTAGATTACAATGAGCAGTTCTTC. Residues: CASSLLLDYNEQFF.

The chain links TRBV7-9 to TRBJ1-3; TRBD1 matches at 7 bases. Losses at the gene ends were 1 base for V and 0 bases for J; bases not matched to a gene: 9. Germline CDR1 reads SEHNR; CDR2 reads FQNEAQ (reference sequence). The CDR3 has 18 residues. CDR3 in DNA: TGTGCCAGCAGCTTAGAGTCGGGGACAGCAAGCTCTGGAAACACCATATATTTT. Amino acids: CASSLESGTASSGNTIYF.

The rearrangement joins TRBV19 to TRBJ2-7; 7 positions match TRBD2. V shed 4 bases, J shed 6 bases, and the junction held 6 bases outside the gene matches. This CDR3 comprises 13 residues. CDR1 is LNHDA, CDR2 SQIVND, per germline (reference sequence). The CDR3 reads CASSKGLVLEQYF. In DNA, the CDR3 is TGTGCCAGTAGTAAAGGACTAGTTCTCGAGCAGTACTTC.

The chain employs TRBV5-1 and TRBJ2-5, with D possibly matching TRBD1 (6 bases). V was pared by 4 bases and J by 4 bases, with 14 bases between. CDR3 length: 14 amino acids. The germline CDR1 and CDR2 sequences are SGHRS and YFSETQ. CDR3 region: CASSQGTDRETQYF. DNA of the CDR3: TGCGCCAGCAGCCAGGGGACCGACAGAGAGACCCAGTACTTC.

This clone was observed a handful of times. The V gene is TRBV19, the J gene TRBJ1-3; D is ambiguous. Per the germline V gene, CDR1 is LNHDA and CDR2 is SQIVND (reference sequence). Trimming shortened V by 1 base and J by 0 bases, and 13 bases separated the two germline ends. CDR3 length: 17 amino acids. CDR3 bases: TGTGCCAGTAGTATAGTCGGCGGCCAGTCCTCTGGAAACACCATATATTTT. Translation: CASSIVGGQSSGNTIYF.

This chain links TRBV23-1 with TRBJ1-1, with D possibly TRBD1 on 5 matching bases. TRBV23-1 is an ORF, with its function uncertain. This CDR3 spans 14 amino acids. Trimming took off 6 bases at V and 5 bases at J, with 16 bases between the two ends. The CDR3 sequence is CASSDIPKGTEAFF. Written as DNA, the CDR3 is TGCGCCAGCAGCGACATCCCGAAGGGGACTGAAGCTTTCTTT.

This chain uses TRBV7-9 with TRBJ1-2, with TRBD1 identical over 7 bases. CDR3 size: 14 residues. CDR1 SEHNR and CDR2 FQNEAQ come from the germline V gene (reference sequence). The ends lost 5 bases at V and 4 bases at J; junction bases unmatched: 7. The CDR3 sequence: CASSDTGTAYGYTF. CDR3 DNA: TGTGCCAGCAGCGACACGGGGACAGCCTATGGCTACACCTTC.

J is TRBJ1-5 and V is TRBV4-2; D ambiguous. The germline V and J ends were trimmed by 0 bases and 5 bases, with 17 bases remaining between them. This CDR3 is built from 17 residues. In germline, CDR1 is LGHNA, CDR2 YNFKEQ. The CDR3 spells CASSQDPWRVADQPQHF. The CDR3 DNA sequence: TGTGCCAGCAGCCAAGATCCGTGGAGGGTTGCAGATCAGCCCCAGCATTTT.

This clone came up once. Within the sample, other DNA sequences also encode this same CDR3. The V and J genes are TRBV7-9 and TRBJ2-5, with 7 bases lining up with TRBD1. The CDR3 consists of 13 residues. J gave up 1 base and V 5 bases, and 1 base lay outside the gene matches. Looked up from germline, CDR1 is SEHNR and CDR2 is FQNEAQ (reference sequence). For the CDR3, the DNA is TGTGCCAGCAGCCGGACAGGCCAAGAGACCCAGTACTTC. It codes for CASSRTGQETQYF.

The chain has TRBV28 and TRBJ1-5, with a tentative D call TRBD1 (6 bases). V lost 3 bases and J lost 9, with 21 bases in between. The CDR3 extends over 16 amino acids. The germline V gene encodes CDR1 MDHEN and CDR2 SYDVKM. CDR3 bases: TGTGCCAGCAGTTTCTCTCCTCAGGGGTTTACTTGGCCCCAGCATTTT. Amino acids: CASSFSPQGFTWPQHF. The variable domain in full, with the rest retrieved from reference TRBV28 and TRBJ1-5, is DVKVTQSSRYLVKRTGEKVFLECVQDMDHENMFWYRQDPGLGLRLIYFSYDVKMKEKGDIPEGYSVSREKKERFSLILESASTNQTSMYLCASSFSPQGFTWPQHFGDGTRLSIL.

The chain's CDR3 is CAWTHQPWTGRSYGYTF. In DNA, the CDR3 is TGTGCCTGGACGCACCAGCCCTGGACAGGGCGCTCCTATGGCTACACCTTC. V gene TRBV30 combines with J gene TRBJ1-2; 8 positions match TRBD1. Looked up from germline, CDR1 is GTSNPN and CDR2 is SVGIG (reference sequence). V trimming: 4 bases; J trimming: 4 bases; junction bases outside the gene matches: 17. The CDR3 runs to 17 residues. The full variable domain, rest sourced from reference TRBV30 and TRBJ1-2, is SQTIHQWPATLVQPVGSPLSLECTVEGTSNPNLYWYRQAAGRGLQLLFYSVGIGQISSEVPQNLSASRPQDRQFILSSKKLLLSDSGFYLCAWTHQPWTGRSYGYTFGSGTRLTVV.

This clone was seen only once. The rearrangement joins TRBV25-1 to TRBJ1-2; D gene unclear. The V and J ends lost 6 bases and 8 bases respectively, with 13 bases between them. This CDR3 is 12 amino acids long. The germline CDR1 and CDR2 sequences are MGHDK and SYGVNS. CDR3 protein: CASRSERAGYTF. For the CDR3, the DNA is TGTGCCAGCAGGAGCGAGAGAGCCGGCTACACCTTC.

This clone showed up just a few times. The rearrangement uses TRBV5-4 and TRBJ2-6; 12 nucleotides match TRBD1. This CDR3 region has 19 residues. The V segment lost 4 bases and the J segment 3 bases; nucleotides outside the gene matches: 11. The germline gives CDR1 SGHNT, CDR2 YYREEE (reference sequence). The CDR3 DNA sequence: TGTGCCAGCAGCCCTCCCTCCGGGACAGGGGGCATTGGGGCCAACGTCCTGACTTTC. It specifies CASSPPSGTGGIGANVLTF.

The rearrangement links TRBV29-1 to TRBJ2-5; D gene ambiguous. The length of the CDR3 is 11 residues. The germline gives CDR1 SQVTM, CDR2 ANQGSEA. V gave up 3 bases and J gave up 5 bases, with 7 bases separating them. CDR3 sequence (DNA): TGCAGCGTTGACCGACTGGAGACCCAGTACTTC. Protein: CSVDRLETQYF.